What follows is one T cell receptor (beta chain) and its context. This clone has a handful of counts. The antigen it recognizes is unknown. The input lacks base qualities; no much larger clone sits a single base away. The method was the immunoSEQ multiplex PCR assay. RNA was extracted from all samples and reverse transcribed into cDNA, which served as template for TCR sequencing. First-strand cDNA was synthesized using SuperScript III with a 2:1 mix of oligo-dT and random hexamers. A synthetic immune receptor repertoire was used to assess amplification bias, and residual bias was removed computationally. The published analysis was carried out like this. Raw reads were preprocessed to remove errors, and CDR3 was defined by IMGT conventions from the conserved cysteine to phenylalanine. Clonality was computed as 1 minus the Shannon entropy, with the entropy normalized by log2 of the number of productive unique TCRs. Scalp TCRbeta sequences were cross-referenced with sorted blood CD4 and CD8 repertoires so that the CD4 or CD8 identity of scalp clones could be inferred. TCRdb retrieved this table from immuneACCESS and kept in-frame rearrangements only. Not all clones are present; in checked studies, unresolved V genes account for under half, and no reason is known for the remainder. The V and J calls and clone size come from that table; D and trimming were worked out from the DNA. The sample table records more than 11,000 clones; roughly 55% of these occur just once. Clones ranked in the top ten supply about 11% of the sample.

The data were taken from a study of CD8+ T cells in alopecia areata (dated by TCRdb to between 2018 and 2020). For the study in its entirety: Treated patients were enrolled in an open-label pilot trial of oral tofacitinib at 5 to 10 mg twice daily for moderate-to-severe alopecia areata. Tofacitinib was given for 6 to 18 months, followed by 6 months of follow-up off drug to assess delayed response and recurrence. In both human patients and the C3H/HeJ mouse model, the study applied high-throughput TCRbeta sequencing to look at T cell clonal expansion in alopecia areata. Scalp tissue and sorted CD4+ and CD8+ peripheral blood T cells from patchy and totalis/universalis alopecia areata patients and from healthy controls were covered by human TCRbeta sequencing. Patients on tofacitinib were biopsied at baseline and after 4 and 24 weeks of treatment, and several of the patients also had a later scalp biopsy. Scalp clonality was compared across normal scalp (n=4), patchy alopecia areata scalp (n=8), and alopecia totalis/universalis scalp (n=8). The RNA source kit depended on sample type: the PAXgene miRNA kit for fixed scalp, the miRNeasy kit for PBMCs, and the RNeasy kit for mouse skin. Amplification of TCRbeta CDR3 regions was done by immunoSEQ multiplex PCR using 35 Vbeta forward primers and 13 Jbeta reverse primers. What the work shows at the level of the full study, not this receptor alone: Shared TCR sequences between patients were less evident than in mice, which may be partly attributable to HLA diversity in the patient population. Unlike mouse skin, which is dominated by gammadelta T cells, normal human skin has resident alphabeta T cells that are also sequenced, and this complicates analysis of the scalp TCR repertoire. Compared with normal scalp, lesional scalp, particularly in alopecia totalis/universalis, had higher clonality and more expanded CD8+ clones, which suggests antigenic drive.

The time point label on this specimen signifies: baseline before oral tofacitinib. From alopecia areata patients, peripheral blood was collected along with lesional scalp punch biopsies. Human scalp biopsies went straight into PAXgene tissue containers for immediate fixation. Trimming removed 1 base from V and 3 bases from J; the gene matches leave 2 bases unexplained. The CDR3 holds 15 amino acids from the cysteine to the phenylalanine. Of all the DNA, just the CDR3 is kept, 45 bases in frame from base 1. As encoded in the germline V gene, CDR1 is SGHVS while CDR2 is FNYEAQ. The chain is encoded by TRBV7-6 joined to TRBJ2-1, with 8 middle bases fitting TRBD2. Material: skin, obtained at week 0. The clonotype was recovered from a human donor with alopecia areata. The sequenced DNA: TGTGCCAGCAGCTTAGAGGCGGGGGGCTACAATGAGCAGTTCTTC. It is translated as CASSLEAGGYNEQFF.